Each of the 7 T cell receptor beta chains below was sequenced from the same sample in a study of T cell responses to AZD1222 COVID-19 vaccine. Measured with immunoSEQ multiplex PCR; TCRdb has only the in-frame clones, and not every one. The sample gives around 130,000 clones, 88% of which show up once; roughly a sixth is in the top ten. The material sequenced was peripheral blood, taken on day 0 of MenACWY control vaccination. The source is an adult in good health.

V gene TRBV19 combines with J gene TRBJ1-1; no clear D gene. Between the trimmed V and J ends, which lost 8 bases and 3 bases, there was a span of 7 bases. The germline CDR1 and CDR2 sequences are LNHDA and SQIVND (reference sequence). CDR3 size: 11 residues. CDR3 sequence: CASWAYTEAFF. DNA for the CDR3: TGTGCCAGTTGGGCATACACTGAAGCTTTCTTT.

This chain joins TRBV7-3 and TRBJ2-3; D unresolved. CDR3 length equals 15 residues. From germline, CDR1 is SGHTA and CDR2 FQGTGA. Trimming took 5 bases from V and 0 from J, leaving 12 bases between them. CDR3 sequence reads: CASSLVGLSTDTQYF. Written as DNA, the CDR3 is TGTGCCAGCAGCCTAGTGGGCCTTAGCACAGATACGCAGTATTTT. The whole variable domain, remainder taken from reference TRBV7-3 and TRBJ2-3, is GAGVSQTPSNKVTEKGKYVELRCDPISGHTALYWYRQSLGQGPEFLIYFQGTGAADDSGLPNDRFFAVRPEGSVSTLKIQRTERGDSAVYLCASSLVGLSTDTQYFGPGTRLTVL.

The V gene is TRBV10-3, the J gene TRBJ1-1, with 8 positions matching TRBD1. CDR1 and CDR2 (germline): ENHRY, SYGVKD. This CDR3 is built from 11 residues. Trimming took 8 bases from V and 7 from J; bases not matched to a gene: 3. CDR3 bases: TGTGCCATCCGGACAGGGATTGAAGCTTTCTTT. It specifies CAIRTGIEAFF.

The chain links TRBV5-4 to TRBJ2-7; tentatively, D is TRBD2 (6 bases). The CDR3 spans 14 residues. Trimming removed 1 base at V and 4 bases at J, with 12 bases between. Germline V gene sequence: CDR1 SGHNT, CDR2 YYREEE (reference sequence). The CDR3 bases are TGTGCCAGCAGCTTGAACGGGAGAGGGTACGAGCAGTACTTC. This gives the protein CASSLNGRGYEQYF. The full variable domain, completed using reference TRBV5-4 and TRBJ2-7, is ETGVTQSPTHLIKTRGQQVTLRCSSQSGHNTVSWYQQALGQGPQFIFQYYREEENGRGNFPPRFSGLQFPNYSSELNVNALELDDSALYLCASSLNGRGYEQYFGPGTRLTVT.

V gene TRBV3-1 (or the pseudogene TRBV3-2) combines with J gene TRBJ2-7, with D unresolved. The CDR3 runs to 12 residues. CDR1 and CDR2 (germline): LGHDT, YNNKEL (reference sequence). The V gene lost 3 bases and the J gene lost 3 bases, with 6 bases spanning the gap. This CDR3 reads CASSQRIYEQYF. The CDR3, as DNA: TGTGCCAGCAGCCAGAGGATCTACGAGCAGTACTTC.

This chain connects TRBV24-1 to TRBJ2-7; 8 bases are a match to TRBD2. The CDR3 loop spans 14 amino acids. CDR1 KGHDR and CDR2 SFDVKD come from the germline V gene. The ends lost 4 bases at V and 5 bases at J; junction bases unmatched: 6. CDR3 protein: CATSDRDGGDEQYF. DNA for the CDR3: TGTGCCACCAGTGACAGGGACGGGGGGGACGAGCAGTACTTC.

The chain carries TRBV10-3 and TRBJ1-4; TRBD1 agrees at 9 bases. The CDR3 runs to 15 residues. Germline-derived CDR1 and CDR2 are ENHRY and SYGVKD. The junction had 6 bases not matched to a gene; V was cut back by 3 bases and J by 7 bases. CDR3 nucleotides: TGTGCCATCAGTGACCCCGGGACAGGGCGTGAAAAACTGTTTTTT. Translated, it gives CAISDPGTGREKLFF.